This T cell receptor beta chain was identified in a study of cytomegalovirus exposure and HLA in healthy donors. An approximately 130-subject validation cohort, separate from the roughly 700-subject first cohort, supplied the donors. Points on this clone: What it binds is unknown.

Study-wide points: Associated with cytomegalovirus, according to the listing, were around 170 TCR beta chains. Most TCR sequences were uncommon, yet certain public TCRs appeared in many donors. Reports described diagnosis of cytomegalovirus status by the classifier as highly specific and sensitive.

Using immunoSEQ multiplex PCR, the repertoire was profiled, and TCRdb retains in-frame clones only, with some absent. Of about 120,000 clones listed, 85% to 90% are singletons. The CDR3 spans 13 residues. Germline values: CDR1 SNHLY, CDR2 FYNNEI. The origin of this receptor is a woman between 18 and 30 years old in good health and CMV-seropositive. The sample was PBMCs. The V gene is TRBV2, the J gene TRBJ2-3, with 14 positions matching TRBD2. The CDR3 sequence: CGSGLAGAYTQYF. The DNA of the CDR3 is TGTGGCTCGGGACTAGCGGGAGCATATACGCAGTATTTT.